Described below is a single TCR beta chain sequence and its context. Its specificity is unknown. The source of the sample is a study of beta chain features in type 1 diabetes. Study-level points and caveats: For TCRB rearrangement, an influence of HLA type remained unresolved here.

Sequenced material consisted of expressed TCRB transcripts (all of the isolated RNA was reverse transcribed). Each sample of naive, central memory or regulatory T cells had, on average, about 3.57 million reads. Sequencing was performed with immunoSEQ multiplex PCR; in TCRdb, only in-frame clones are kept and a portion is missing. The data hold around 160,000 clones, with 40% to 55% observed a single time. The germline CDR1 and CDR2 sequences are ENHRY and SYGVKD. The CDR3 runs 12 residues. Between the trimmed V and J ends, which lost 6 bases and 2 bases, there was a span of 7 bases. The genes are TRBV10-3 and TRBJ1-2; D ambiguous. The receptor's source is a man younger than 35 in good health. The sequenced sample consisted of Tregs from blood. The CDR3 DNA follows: TGTGCCATCAGGGGCCGCAACTATGGCTACACCTTC. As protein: CAIRGRNYGYTF.